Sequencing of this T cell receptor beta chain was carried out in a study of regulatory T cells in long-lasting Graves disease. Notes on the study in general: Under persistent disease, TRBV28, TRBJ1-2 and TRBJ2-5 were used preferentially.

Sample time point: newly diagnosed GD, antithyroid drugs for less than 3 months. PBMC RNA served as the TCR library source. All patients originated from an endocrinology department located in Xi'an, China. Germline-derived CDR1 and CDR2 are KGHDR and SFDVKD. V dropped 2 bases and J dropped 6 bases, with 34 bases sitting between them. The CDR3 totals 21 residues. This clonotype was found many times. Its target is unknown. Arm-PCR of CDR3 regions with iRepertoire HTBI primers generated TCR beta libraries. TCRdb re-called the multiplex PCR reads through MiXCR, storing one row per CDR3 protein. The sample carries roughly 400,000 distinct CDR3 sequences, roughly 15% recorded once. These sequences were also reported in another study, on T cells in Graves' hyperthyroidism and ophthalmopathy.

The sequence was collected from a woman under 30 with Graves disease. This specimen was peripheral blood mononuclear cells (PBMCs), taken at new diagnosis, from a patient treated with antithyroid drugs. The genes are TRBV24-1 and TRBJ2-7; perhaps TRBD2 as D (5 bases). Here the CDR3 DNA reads TGTGCCACCAGTGATTACCATAGTCAGCGGAGATGTCCCCGGAGGCGTTGCGAGCAGTACTTC. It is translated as CATSDYHSQRRCPRRRCEQYF.